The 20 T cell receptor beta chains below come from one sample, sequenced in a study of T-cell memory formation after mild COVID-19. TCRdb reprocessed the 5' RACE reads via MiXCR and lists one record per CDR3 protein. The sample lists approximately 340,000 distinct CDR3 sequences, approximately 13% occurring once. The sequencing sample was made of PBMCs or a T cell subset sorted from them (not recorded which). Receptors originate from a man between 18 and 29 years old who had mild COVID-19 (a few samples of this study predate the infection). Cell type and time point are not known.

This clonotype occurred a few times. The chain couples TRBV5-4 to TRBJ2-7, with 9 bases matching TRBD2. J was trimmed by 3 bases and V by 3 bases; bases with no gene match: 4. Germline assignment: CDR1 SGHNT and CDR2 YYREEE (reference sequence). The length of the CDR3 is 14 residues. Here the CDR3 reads CASSSGTSYYEQYF. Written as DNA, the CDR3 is TGTGCCAGCAGCTCCGGGACTAGCTACTACGAGCAGTACTTC.

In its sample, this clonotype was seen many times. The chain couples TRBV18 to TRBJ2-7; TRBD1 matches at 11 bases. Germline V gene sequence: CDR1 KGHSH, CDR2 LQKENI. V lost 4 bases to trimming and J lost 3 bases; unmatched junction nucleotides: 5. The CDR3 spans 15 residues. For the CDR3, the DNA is TGTGCCAGCTCACTGTCCGGGACAGGGGGCTACGAGCAGTACTTC. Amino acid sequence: CASSLSGTGGYEQYF.

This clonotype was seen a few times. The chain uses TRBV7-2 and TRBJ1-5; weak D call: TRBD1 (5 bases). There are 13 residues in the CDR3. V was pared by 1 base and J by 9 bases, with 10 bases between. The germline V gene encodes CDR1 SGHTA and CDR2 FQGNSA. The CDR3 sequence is CASSLVYQGPQHF. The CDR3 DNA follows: TGTGCCAGCAGCTTAGTTTACCAGGGGCCCCAGCATTTT.

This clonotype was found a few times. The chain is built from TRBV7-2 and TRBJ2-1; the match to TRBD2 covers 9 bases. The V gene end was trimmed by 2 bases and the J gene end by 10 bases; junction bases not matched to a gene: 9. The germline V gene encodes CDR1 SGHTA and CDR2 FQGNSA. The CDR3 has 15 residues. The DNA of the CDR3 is TGTGCCAGCAGCTTATTGGTAGCGGGGGTCCAAGAGCAGTTCTTC. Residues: CASSLLVAGVQEQFF. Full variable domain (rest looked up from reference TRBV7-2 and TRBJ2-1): GAGVSQSPSNKVTEKGKDVELRCDPISGHTALYWYRQSLGQGLEFLIYFQGNSAPDKSGLPSDRFSAERTGGSVSTLTIQRTQQEDSAVYLCASSLLVAGVQEQFFGPGTRLTVL.

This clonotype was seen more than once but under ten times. CDR3 DNA: TGTGCCAGCAGCTCTTCCGCAGGTCACGGCTACACCTTC. This encodes CASSSSAGHGYTF. This chain connects TRBV3-1 to TRBJ1-2; D gene ambiguous. The CDR3 extends over 13 amino acids. V lost 5 bases, J lost 8 bases, and 15 bases lay in between. Germline CDR1 reads LGHDT; CDR2 reads YNNKEL (reference sequence).

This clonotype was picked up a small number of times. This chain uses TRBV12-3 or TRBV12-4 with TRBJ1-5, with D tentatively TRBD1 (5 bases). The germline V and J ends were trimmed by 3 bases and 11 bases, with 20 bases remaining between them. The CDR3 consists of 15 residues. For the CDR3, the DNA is TGTGCCAGCAGTTTCCGGGACGGACCTGTCGTAGCCCAGCATTTT. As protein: CASSFRDGPVVAQHF.

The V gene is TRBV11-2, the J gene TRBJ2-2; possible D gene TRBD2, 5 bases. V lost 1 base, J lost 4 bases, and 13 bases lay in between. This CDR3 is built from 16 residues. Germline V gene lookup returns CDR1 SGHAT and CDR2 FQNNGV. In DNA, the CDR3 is TGTGCCAGCAGCTTAGGGGCCAACCGGGGCACCGGGGAGCTGTTTTTT. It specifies CASSLGANRGTGELFF. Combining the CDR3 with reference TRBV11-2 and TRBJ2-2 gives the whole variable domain EAGVAQSPRYKIIEKRQSVAFWCNPISGHATLYWYQQILGQGPKLLIQFQNNGVVDDSQLPKDRFSAERLKGVDSTLKIQPAKLEDSAVYLCASSLGANRGTGELFFGEGSRLTVL.

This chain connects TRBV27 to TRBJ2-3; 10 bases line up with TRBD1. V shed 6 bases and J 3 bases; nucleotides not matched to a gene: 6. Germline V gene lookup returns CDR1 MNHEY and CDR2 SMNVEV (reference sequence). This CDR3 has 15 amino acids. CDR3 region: CASSPGTGATDTQYF. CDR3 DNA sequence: TGTGCCAGCAGCCCCGGGACAGGGGCGACAGATACGCAGTATTTT.

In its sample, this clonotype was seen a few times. CDR3 in amino acids: CASSPNADTQYF. The CDR3 DNA sequence: TGCGCCAGCAGCCCCAACGCGGATACGCAGTATTTT. J is TRBJ2-3 and V is TRBV5-1; the D is unclear. V shed 4 bases and J shed 6 bases, with 9 bases lying between them. Germline CDR1 and CDR2: SGHRS and YFSETQ. This CDR3 is built from 12 residues.

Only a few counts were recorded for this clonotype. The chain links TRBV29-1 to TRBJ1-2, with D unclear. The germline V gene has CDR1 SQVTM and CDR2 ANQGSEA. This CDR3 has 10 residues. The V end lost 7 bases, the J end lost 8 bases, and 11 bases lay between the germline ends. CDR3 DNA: TGCAGCGCCGGGTTACGCGGCTACACCTTC. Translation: CSAGLRGYTF.

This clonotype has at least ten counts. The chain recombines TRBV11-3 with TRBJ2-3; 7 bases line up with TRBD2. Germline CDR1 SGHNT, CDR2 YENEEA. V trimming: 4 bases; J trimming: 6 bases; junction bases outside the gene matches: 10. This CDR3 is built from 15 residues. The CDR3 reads CASSSPGGPRDTQYF. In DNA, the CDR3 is TGTGCCAGCAGCTCACCGGGGGGTCCGAGGGATACGCAGTATTTT.

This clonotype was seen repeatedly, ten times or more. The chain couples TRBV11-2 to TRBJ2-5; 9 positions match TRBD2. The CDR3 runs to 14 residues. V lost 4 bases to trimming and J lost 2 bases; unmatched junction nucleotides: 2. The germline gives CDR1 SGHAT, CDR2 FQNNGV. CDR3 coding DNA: TGTGCCAGCAGCTCGGGACTAGCTCAAGAGACCCAGTACTTC. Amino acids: CASSSGLAQETQYF.

CDR3 in DNA: TGTGCCAGCAGCAGGGCGGCTAGCACAGATACGCAGTATTTT. Translation: CASSRAASTDTQYF. This sequence joins TRBV12-3 or TRBV12-4 and TRBJ2-3; weak D call: TRBD1 (5 bases). This CDR3 contains 14 residues. Trimming left V 6 bases short and J 0 bases short, with 10 bases between.

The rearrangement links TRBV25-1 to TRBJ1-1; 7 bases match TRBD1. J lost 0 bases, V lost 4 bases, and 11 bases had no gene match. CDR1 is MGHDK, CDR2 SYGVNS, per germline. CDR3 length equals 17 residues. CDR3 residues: CASSGQSRDRLNTEAFF. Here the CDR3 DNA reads TGTGCCAGCAGTGGACAATCCCGGGACAGATTGAACACTGAAGCTTTCTTT. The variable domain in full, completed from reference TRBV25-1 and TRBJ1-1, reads EADIYQTPRYLVIGTGKKITLECSQTMGHDKMYWYQQDPGMELHLIHYSYGVNSTEKGDLSSESTVSRIRTEHFPLTLESARPSHTSQYLCASSGQSRDRLNTEAFFGQGTRLTVV.

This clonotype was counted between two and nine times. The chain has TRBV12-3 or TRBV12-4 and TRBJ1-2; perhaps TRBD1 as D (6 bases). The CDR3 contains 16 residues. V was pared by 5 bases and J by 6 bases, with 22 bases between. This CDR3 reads CASSTRPGHPPNGYTF. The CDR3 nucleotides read TGTGCCAGCAGTACCCGTCCGGGACACCCCCCTAATGGCTACACCTTC.

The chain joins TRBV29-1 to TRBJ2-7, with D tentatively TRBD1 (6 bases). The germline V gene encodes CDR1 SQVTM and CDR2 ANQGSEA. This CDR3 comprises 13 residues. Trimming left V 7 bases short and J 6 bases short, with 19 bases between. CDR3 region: CSARDTPRAEQYF. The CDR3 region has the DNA TGCAGCGCTCGGGACACACCTAGAGCCGAGCAGTACTTC.

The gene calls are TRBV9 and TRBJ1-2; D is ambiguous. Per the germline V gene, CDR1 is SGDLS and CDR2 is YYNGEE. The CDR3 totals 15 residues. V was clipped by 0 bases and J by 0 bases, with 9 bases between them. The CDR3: CASSVESSANYGYTF. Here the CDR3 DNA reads TGTGCCAGCAGCGTAGAATCCTCCGCTAACTATGGCTACACCTTC. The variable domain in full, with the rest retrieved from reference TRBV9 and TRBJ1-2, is DSGVTQTPKHLITATGQRVTLRCSPRSGDLSVYWYQQSLDQGLQFLIQYYNGEERAKGNILERFSAQQFPDLHSELNLSSLELGDSALYFCASSVESSANYGYTFGSGTRLTVV.

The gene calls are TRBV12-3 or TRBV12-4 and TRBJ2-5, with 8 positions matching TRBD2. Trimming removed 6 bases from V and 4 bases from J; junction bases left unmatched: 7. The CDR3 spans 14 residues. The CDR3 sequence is CASSPGGASETQYF. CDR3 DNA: TGTGCCAGCAGCCCCGGGGGGGCCTCAGAGACCCAGTACTTC.

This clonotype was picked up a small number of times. The CDR3 is CASSFPIQETQYF. For the CDR3, the DNA is TGTGCCAGCAGCTTCCCGATCCAAGAGACCCAGTACTTC. V and J are TRBV5-6 and TRBJ2-5; unclear D gene. Trimming cost V 2 bases and J 1 base, with 6 bases left between them. The CDR3 length is 13 residues. Germline CDR1 reads SGHDT; CDR2 reads YYEEEE. Full variable domain (missing parts from reference TRBV5-6 and TRBJ2-5): DAGVTQSPTHLIKTRGQQVTLRCSPKSGHDTVSWYQQALGQGPQFIFQYYEEEERQRGNFPDRFSGHQFPNYSSELNVNALLLGDSALYLCASSFPIQETQYFGPGTRLLVL.

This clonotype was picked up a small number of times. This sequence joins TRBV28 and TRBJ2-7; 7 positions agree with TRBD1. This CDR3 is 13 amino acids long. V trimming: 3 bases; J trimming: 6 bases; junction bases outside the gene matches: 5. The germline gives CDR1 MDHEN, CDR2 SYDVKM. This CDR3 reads CASSLTGISEQYV. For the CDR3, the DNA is TGTGCCAGCAGTTTGACAGGGATAAGCGAGCAGTACGTC.